This T cell receptor (beta chain) was captured by sequencing in a study of Ad26.COV2.S vaccination and SARS-CoV-2 variants. General study points: Reports say spike-specific CD8+ and CD4+ T cell responses covered substantial breadth after vaccination. Recipients given vaccine exceeded placebo recipients in spike-specific TCR breadth.

Trimming stripped 10 bases from V and 6 bases from J, with 17 bases between. Germline-derived CDR1 and CDR2 are MNHEY and SMNVEV (reference sequence). There are 13 residues in the CDR3. Measured with immunoSEQ multiplex PCR; TCRdb has only the in-frame clones, and not every one. The sample holds about 350,000 clones, under 95% seen once. This clone has only one observation. Its antigen is currently unknown. The chain is built from TRBV27 and TRBJ2-3, with D uncertain. The specimen was peripheral blood, collected after recovery from COVID-19. The sequence came from a human donor who had recovered from COVID-19. This CDR3 is CATTSGNRDTQYF. The CDR3 coding sequence is TGTGCCACCACGTCTGGGAATAGGGATACGCAGTATTTT.